One and the same sample provided the 24 T cell receptor beta chains below, sequenced in a study of cytomegalovirus exposure and HLA in healthy donors. With 60 Vbeta and 13 Jbeta primers, the PCR was carried out. Using immunoSEQ multiplex PCR, the repertoire was profiled, and TCRdb retains in-frame clones only, with some absent. This sample has approximately 190,000 clones, with around 87% found just once. The sample was PBMCs. These receptors all come from a man aged 30 to 39 in good health and CMV-seronegative.

This clone came up a few times. The rearrangement joins TRBV2 to TRBJ1-2; 8 nucleotides agree with TRBD1. V shed 2 bases, J shed 8 bases, and the junction held 13 bases outside the gene matches. In germline, CDR1 is SNHLY, CDR2 FYNNEI. The CDR3 spans 16 residues. The CDR3 is CASSERTGNTVRGYTF. The CDR3 DNA reads as TGTGCCAGCAGTGAAAGGACAGGGAACACGGTGAGGGGCTACACCTTC.

V usage is TRBV7-9 and J usage is TRBJ1-2; TRBD1 is a possible D gene (6 bases). Per germline, CDR1 SEHNR and CDR2 FQNEAQ (reference sequence). This CDR3 has 14 residues. Trimming left V 4 bases short and J 4 bases short, with 13 bases between. CDR3 coding DNA: TGTGCCAGCAGCTCGGGACAACTACGCTATGGCTACACCTTC. Translated: CASSSGQLRYGYTF.

The V and J genes are TRBV7-9 and TRBJ1-1, with D uncertain. This CDR3 is 11 amino acids long. V lost 3 bases, J lost 11 bases, and 10 bases lay in between. Germline assignment: CDR1 SEHNR and CDR2 FQNEAQ (reference sequence). The CDR3 bases are TGTGCCAGCAGCTTCACAGACCGGGCTTTCTTT. It codes for CASSFTDRAFF.

This rearrangement joins TRBV5-1 to TRBJ1-1, with 7 bases identical to TRBD1. Germline CDR1 reads SGHRS; CDR2 reads YFSETQ. This CDR3 is built from 15 residues. J was trimmed by 0 bases and V by 0 bases; bases with no gene match: 2. This chain's CDR3 is CASSLGQGMNTEAFF. The CDR3 DNA follows: TGCGCCAGCAGCTTGGGACAGGGCATGAACACTGAAGCTTTCTTT.

As concerns this clone: The same CDR3 also results from other DNA sequences found in this sample. V is TRBV5-1 and J is TRBJ1-1; weak D call: TRBD1 (5 bases). This CDR3 has 17 residues. The V and J ends lost 6 bases and 1 base respectively, with 22 bases between them. CDR1 SGHRS and CDR2 YFSETQ come from the germline V gene. CDR3 loop: CASNDLRGVQGNTEAFF. The CDR3 region has the DNA TGCGCCAGCAACGATTTGCGGGGCGTCCAAGGGAACACTGAAGCTTTCTTT.

The chain links TRBV5-8 to TRBJ2-1, with 9 nucleotides matching TRBD2. The ends lost 4 bases at V and 0 bases at J; junction bases unmatched: 8. Germline V gives CDR1 SGHTS, CDR2 YDEGEE. CDR3 length: 17 amino acids. Here the CDR3 reads CASSPDLAGSSYNEQFF. CDR3 coding DNA: TGTGCCAGCAGCCCGGATCTAGCGGGGAGCTCCTACAATGAGCAGTTCTTC.

V usage is TRBV6-5 and J usage is TRBJ2-7; 9 bases fit TRBD1. The germline V gene encodes CDR1 MNHEY and CDR2 SVGAGI. The CDR3 runs 14 residues. V lost 7 bases to trimming and J lost 4 bases; unmatched junction nucleotides: 8. The CDR3 nucleotides read TGTGCCAGCAAAGCCCGACAGGGGGATTACGAGCAGTACTTC. As protein: CASKARQGDYEQYF.

This rearrangement joins TRBV5-1 to TRBJ1-2, with 9 bases fitting TRBD1. Germline trimming cut 4 bases from V and 0 bases from J; bases unmatched to any gene: 4. Germline CDR1 SGHRS, CDR2 YFSETQ. This CDR3 comprises 15 residues. As DNA, the CDR3 is TGCGCCAGCAGCAAGGACAGGGGAGCTAACTATGGCTACACCTTC. Protein product: CASSKDRGANYGYTF.

The genes are TRBV28 and TRBJ1-4; D is undetermined. The CDR3 is 15 amino acids. Per the germline V gene, CDR1 is MDHEN and CDR2 is SYDVKM. V was trimmed by 0 bases and J by 0 bases, leaving 5 bases between them. CDR3 protein: CASSLWSATNEKLFF. The CDR3 region has the DNA TGTGCCAGCAGTTTATGGTCAGCAACTAATGAAAAACTGTTTTTT.

The genes are TRBV10-3 and TRBJ2-7; D is perhaps TRBD1 (6 bases). Trimming stripped 2 bases from V and 4 bases from J, with 12 bases between. The CDR3 consists of 14 residues. Per the germline V gene, CDR1 is ENHRY and CDR2 is SYGVKD. CDR3 nucleotide sequence: TGTGCCATCAGTGAGGGGGACACTAGTTACGAGCAGTACTTC. It is translated as CAISEGDTSYEQYF.

The chain joins TRBV6-4 to TRBJ1-2; TRBD1 agrees at 7 bases. V lost 3 bases and J lost 8; bases outside the gene matches: 18. The CDR3 runs 17 residues. CDR1 is MRHNA, CDR2 SNTAGT, per germline. The CDR3 region is CASSDSWRTTGFEGYTF. The CDR3 bases are TGTGCCAGCAGTGATTCTTGGAGGACGACAGGGTTTGAAGGCTACACCTTC.

The rearrangement links TRBV14 to TRBJ2-5; no clear D. From germline, CDR1 is SGHDN and CDR2 FVKESK. The length of the CDR3 is 14 residues. Trimming took off 1 base at V and 2 bases at J, with 8 bases between the two ends. The CDR3 loop is CASSQVRGQETQYF. The CDR3 DNA sequence: TGTGCCAGCAGCCAAGTGCGAGGTCAAGAGACCCAGTACTTC.

This chain joins TRBV7-9 and TRBJ1-4; D is perhaps TRBD1 (5 bases). The V gene lost 5 bases and the J gene lost 3 bases, with 10 bases spanning the gap. Germline CDR1 SEHNR, CDR2 FQNEAQ (reference sequence). The CDR3 has 14 amino acids. The CDR3 coding sequence is TGTGCCAGCAGCCCGGGGGGGTCTAATGAAAAACTGTTTTTT. Its translation is CASSPGGSNEKLFF. The variable domain in full, with the rest retrieved from reference TRBV7-9 and TRBJ1-4, is DTGVSQNPRHKITKRGQNVTFRCDPISEHNRLYWYRQTLGQGPEFLTYFQNEAQLEKSRLLSDRFSAERPKGSFSTLEIQRTEQGDSAMYLCASSPGGSNEKLFFGSGTQLSVL.

V usage is TRBV2 and J usage is TRBJ2-1; a weak D match, TRBD2 (6 bases). This CDR3 region has 15 residues. With 8 bases removed from V and 1 base from J, the gap between germline ends came to 15 bases. Germline lookup yields CDR1 SNHLY and CDR2 FYNNEI. The CDR3 nucleotides read TGTGCCAGCCAAATTGGCCTAGCGTCCTACAATGAGCAGTTCTTC. Residues: CASQIGLASYNEQFF.

The V and J genes are TRBV27 and TRBJ2-3; TRBD2 agrees at 9 bases. CDR1 and CDR2 (germline): MNHEY, SMNVEV (reference sequence). J gave up 5 bases and V 3 bases, and 6 bases lay outside the gene matches. The CDR3 length is 15 residues. CDR3 residues: CASSFWSSGEDTQYF. The CDR3 DNA follows: TGTGCCAGCAGTTTTTGGTCTAGCGGGGAAGATACGCAGTATTTT.

The V gene is TRBV11-2, the J gene TRBJ2-1; TRBD1 agrees at 9 bases. This CDR3 contains 14 residues. J was trimmed by 5 bases and V by 3 bases; bases with no gene match: 2. The V gene's germline CDR1 is SGHAT and CDR2 FQNNGV. The CDR3 nucleotides read TGTGCCAGCAGCTTTGGACAGGGGAACAATGAGCAGTTCTTC. Protein: CASSFGQGNNEQFF.

As regards this clone: An end of the junction differs from the germline gene, which may be a read error. The chain links TRBV29-1 to TRBJ2-3; TRBD1 matches 7 bases. Germline V lookup: CDR1 SQVTM, CDR2 ANQGSEA. The CDR3 runs 12 residues. The DNA for the CDR3 is TGCGGCGTGGGACAGATCACAGATACGCAGTATTTT. It is translated as CGVGQITDTQYF.

The V and J genes are TRBV19 and TRBJ2-6, with D maybe TRBD2 (5 bases). Germline V lookup: CDR1 LNHDA, CDR2 SQIVND (reference sequence). Trimming removed 6 bases at V and 0 bases at J, with 12 bases between. The CDR3 extends over 16 amino acids. The CDR3 loop is CASSRTSVSGANVLTF. Written as DNA, the CDR3 is TGTGCCAGTAGCAGGACTTCGGTCTCTGGGGCCAACGTCCTGACTTTC. The full variable domain, its missing parts supplied by reference TRBV19 and TRBJ2-6, is DGGITQSPKYLFRKEGQNVTLSCEQNLNHDAMYWYRQDPGQGLRLIYYSQIVNDFQKGDIAEGYSVSREKKESFPLTVTSAQKNPTAFYLCASSRTSVSGANVLTFGAGSRLTVL.

The V and J genes are TRBV2 and TRBJ2-3; possible D gene TRBD2, 6 bases. Germline CDR1 SNHLY, CDR2 FYNNEI. The CDR3 runs 15 residues. The ends were cut back, 4 bases at V and 3 bases at J, with 14 bases in the middle. In DNA form, the CDR3 reads TGTGCCAGCAGTGGATCGGGAGTTGGAACAGATACGCAGTATTTT. Translated, it gives CASSGSGVGTDTQYF.

The chain links TRBV6-5 to TRBJ1-2; D might be TRBD1 (5 bases). Germline assignment: CDR1 MNHEY and CDR2 SVGAGI. Trimming stripped 0 bases from V and 8 bases from J, with 13 bases between. CDR3 length: 14 residues. The CDR3 reads CASSYSRGLGGYTF. The CDR3 DNA is TGTGCCAGCAGTTACTCTCGGGGACTGGGCGGCTACACCTTC.

This clone was counted a single time. The V gene is TRBV5-1, the J gene TRBJ2-5; D is uncertain. The CDR3 length is 16 residues. V was shortened by 0 bases and J by 2 bases, with 14 bases between the two germline ends. The germline CDR1 and CDR2 sequences are SGHRS and YFSETQ. This chain's CDR3 is CASSLANTNPQETQYF. The CDR3 bases are TGCGCCAGCAGCTTGGCCAACACGAACCCACAAGAGACCCAGTACTTC.

The chain links TRBV15 to TRBJ2-3; no reliable D call. Deletions cut 5 bases from V and 2 bases from J, with 8 bases between. CDR1 and CDR2 (germline): LNHNV, YYDKDF (reference sequence). This CDR3 region has 13 residues. Here the CDR3 reads CATSHSLTDTQYF. Here the CDR3 DNA reads TGTGCCACCAGCCACAGTCTCACAGATACGCAGTATTTT.

A single count supports this clone. The chain uses TRBV30 and TRBJ2-1, with a possible D match to TRBD2 (5 bases). The ends were cut back, 3 bases at V and 0 bases at J, with 18 bases in the middle. Germline V gene sequence: CDR1 GTSNPN, CDR2 SVGIG (reference sequence). CDR3 size: 17 residues. The CDR3 sequence: CAWSGPLQRSSYNEQFF. CDR3 coding DNA: TGTGCCTGGAGCGGACCCCTTCAGCGGAGCTCCTACAATGAGCAGTTCTTC.

This sequence joins TRBV30 and TRBJ2-7; D is possibly TRBD1 (5 bases). V was shortened by 2 bases and J by 3 bases, with 11 bases between the two germline ends. CDR1 and CDR2 (germline): GTSNPN, SVGIG (reference sequence). The CDR3 extends over 13 amino acids. The CDR3 DNA follows: TGTGCCTGGAGTCCAGGGATCGGCTACGAGCAGTACTTC. Its protein product is CAWSPGIGYEQYF.